The 16 T cell receptor beta chains below all came from one sample that was sequenced in a study of T cells in Graves' hyperthyroidism and ophthalmopathy. RNA transcripts gave rise to amplified TCR beta CDR3 regions. Primed by the HTBI set, a first-round RT-PCR was run on the TCR CDR3. TCRdb ran MiXCR on the multiplex PCR reads and lists one entry per CDR3 protein. This repertoire shows over 200,000 distinct CDR3 sequences, 15% to 20% found once; its top ten account for approximately 50%. The sequenced sample was blood. These receptors came from a man aged 50 to 59 with Graves' hyperthyroidism.

In its sample, this clonotype was seen a few times. The chain recombines TRBV5-8 with TRBJ2-7; D is unresolved. Between the trimmed V and J ends, which lost 0 bases and 2 bases, there was a span of 12 bases. CDR1 and CDR2 from the germline V gene are SGHTS and YDEGEE. The CDR3 loop spans 15 amino acids. This chain's CDR3 is CASSLARRFPYEQYF. CDR3 nucleotide sequence: TGTGCCAGCAGCTTGGCCCGCAGGTTCCCCTACGAGCAGTACTTC. Supplemented by reference TRBV5-8 and TRBJ2-7, the full variable domain reads EAGVTQSPTHLIKTRGQQATLRCSPISGHTSVYWYQQALGLGLQFLLWYDEGEERNRGNFPPRFSGRQFPNYSSELNVNALELEDSALYLCASSLARRFPYEQYFGPGTRLTVT.

A few counts support this clonotype. V usage is TRBV6-4 and J usage is TRBJ2-3; TRBD1 is a possible D gene (6 bases). CDR3 length equals 16 residues. Trimming left V 0 bases short and J 2 bases short, with 12 bases between. The germline V gene encodes CDR1 MRHNA and CDR2 SNTAGT. The CDR3 loop reads CASSDSKGGPTDTQYF. CDR3 in DNA: TGTGCCAGCAGTGACTCGAAAGGGGGACCCACAGATACGCAGTATTTT.

As to this clonotype: This may be a read error, as it is one base from a much larger clone. The rearrangement links TRBV28 to TRBJ2-7; 12 bases line up with TRBD2. Germline V gene sequence: CDR1 MDHEN, CDR2 SYDVKM. With 2 bases clipped from V and 8 bases from J, the junction kept 10 bases outside the gene matches. There are 16 residues in the CDR3. CDR3 protein: CASSLAKTSGRAQQYF. The CDR3 bases are TGTGCCAGCAGTTTAGCGAAGACTAGCGGGAGAGCGCAGCAGTACTTC.

This clonotype came up many times. The chain recombines TRBV3-2 with TRBJ2-7; no DNA check was done on the table's D call, TRBD1. TRBV3-2 is given as a pseudogene. The length of the CDR3 is 14 residues. CDR3 in DNA: TGTGCCAGCAGCCAAGACCCGGGCGACTACGAGCAGTACTTC. Translation gives CASSQDPGDYEQYF.

This clonotype was recorded many times. The chain carries TRBV7-6 and TRBJ2-3; 10 nucleotides agree with TRBD2. V trimming: 4 bases; J trimming: 2 bases; junction bases outside the gene matches: 9. The CDR3 extends over 17 amino acids. Germline assignment: CDR1 SGHVS and CDR2 FNYEAQ. The CDR3, as DNA: TGTGCCAGCAGCTCCCTCGGACTAGCGGATTCCACAGATACGCAGTATTTT. Translated: CASSSLGLADSTDTQYF.

This clonotype has a count of ten or more. The chain uses TRBV5-1 and TRBJ2-7; 7 nucleotides line up with TRBD1. The germline V gene encodes CDR1 SGHRS and CDR2 YFSETQ. With 0 bases clipped from V and 2 bases from J, the junction kept 5 bases outside the gene matches. CDR3 length: 15 amino acids. The CDR3: CASSLGGQQTYEQYF. CDR3 nucleotides: TGCGCCAGCAGCTTGGGGGGACAGCAGACCTACGAGCAGTACTTC.

This rearrangement joins TRBV5-1 to TRBJ2-5, with TRBD1 identical over 8 bases. V lost 3 bases to trimming and J lost 5 bases; unmatched junction nucleotides: 6. Germline assignment: CDR1 SGHRS and CDR2 YFSETQ. This CDR3 comprises 14 residues. The CDR3: CASSSPGQEETQYF. Written as DNA, the CDR3 is TGCGCCAGCAGCTCTCCGGGACAGGAGGAGACCCAGTACTTC. The entire variable domain, with the rest obtained from reference TRBV5-1 and TRBJ2-5, is as follows: KAGVTQTPRYLIKTRGQQVTLSCSPISGHRSVSWYQQTPGQGLQFLFEYFSETQRNKGNFPGRFSGRQFSNSRSEMNVSTLELGDSALYLCASSSPGQEETQYFGPGTRLLVL.

Ten or more counts support this clonotype. The chain couples TRBV6-1 to TRBJ1-1, with D unclear. V lost 5 bases to trimming and J lost 5 bases, with 15 bases between them. Germline CDR1 reads MNHNS; CDR2 reads SASEGT. The CDR3 runs to 14 residues. As DNA, the CDR3 is TGTGCCAGCAGTTTCTCTACAGCGAGGACTGAAGCTTTCTTT. It translates to CASSFSTARTEAFF.

The table lists this clonotype with many counts. The chain uses TRBV2 and TRBJ2-5, with TRBD2 matching over 15 bases. The junction had 6 bases not matched to a gene; V was cut back by 8 bases and J by 5 bases. The CDR3 runs to 15 residues. From germline, CDR1 is SNHLY and CDR2 FYNNEI. CDR3 in amino acids: CASGGLAGGRETQYF. The CDR3, as DNA: TGTGCCAGCGGGGGACTAGCGGGAGGACGGGAGACCCAGTACTTC.

The CDR3 nucleotides read TGCAGCGTCGAGGACGGGTCCTACGAGCAGTACTTC. Translated, it gives CSVEDGSYEQYF. The chain links TRBV29-1 to TRBJ2-7; D unclear. This CDR3 contains 12 residues. V lost 6 bases to trimming and J lost 1 base, with 10 bases between them. The germline V gene encodes CDR1 SQVTM and CDR2 ANQGSEA.

This clonotype was picked up many times. The gene calls are TRBV6-6 and TRBJ2-7; 10 nucleotides line up with TRBD1. Germline lookup yields CDR1 MNHNY and CDR2 SVGAGI (reference sequence). There are 16 residues in the CDR3. Trimming took 2 bases from V and 4 from J; bases not matched to a gene: 8. The CDR3 sequence: CASSYNWGQGRYEQYF. In DNA form, the CDR3 reads TGTGCCAGCAGTTACAACTGGGGACAGGGGAGATACGAGCAGTACTTC.

This clonotype came up many times. This rearrangement joins TRBV20-1 to TRBJ2-2; perhaps D is TRBD1 or TRBD2 (5 bases each). The germline gives CDR1 DFQATT, CDR2 SNEGSKA (reference sequence). V gave up 3 bases and J gave up 3 bases, with 11 bases separating them. The CDR3 is 14 amino acids. CDR3 DNA: TGCAGTGCTAGTGTGGGACCTTACACCGGGGAGCTGTTTTTT. Its translation is CSASVGPYTGELFF.

A few counts support this clonotype. This rearrangement joins TRBV19 to TRBJ1-1; 7 bases are a match to TRBD1. J was trimmed by 3 bases and V by 6 bases; bases with no gene match: 10. The V gene's germline CDR1 is LNHDA and CDR2 SQIVND (reference sequence). This CDR3 comprises 15 residues. The CDR3 protein is CASSKKGAGDTEAFF. The CDR3, as DNA: TGTGCCAGTAGCAAAAAGGGGGCAGGGGACACTGAAGCTTTCTTT.

The V and J genes are TRBV4-2 and TRBJ2-1; 12 nucleotides match TRBD2. This CDR3 has 17 amino acids. The germline V gene has CDR1 LGHNA and CDR2 YNFKEQ. Trimming at V came to 4 bases and at J to 2 bases, leaving 6 bases not matched to a gene. CDR3 sequence reads: CASSLLTSGSAYNEQFF. DNA for the CDR3: TGTGCCAGCAGCCTTTTGACTAGCGGGAGTGCCTACAATGAGCAGTTCTTC.

Ten or more counts support this clonotype. This chain connects TRBV20-1 to TRBJ2-1; 10 bases map to TRBD2. Per germline, CDR1 DFQATT and CDR2 SNEGSKA (reference sequence). Trimming took 2 bases from V and 9 from J; bases not matched to a gene: 10. This CDR3 region has 15 residues. The DNA of the CDR3 is TGCAGTGCTAGACCGCTAGCGGGAGTTGGTAGTGAGCAGTTCTTC. Its translation is CSARPLAGVGSEQFF.

This clonotype was recorded many times. The V gene is TRBV20-1, the J gene TRBJ2-1; a possible D gene is TRBD2 (6 bases). CDR1 is DFQATT, CDR2 SNEGSKA, per germline (reference sequence). There are 14 residues in the CDR3. Trimming removed 3 bases from V and 9 bases from J, with 18 bases in between. As DNA, the CDR3 is TGCAGTGCTAGGGGCGGAGGGCCCTCCGTTGAGCAGTTCTTC. Protein product: CSARGGGPSVEQFF.